This TCR beta chain was recorded in a study of identical twins. Concerning this clonotype: What it binds is unknown.

The study's findings and limits: High-abundance cord blood beta clonotypes had fewer insertions; memory repertoires showed none. The study found weaker excess twin sharing in beta out-of-frame sequences. Models came in too low on out-of-frame TCR alpha sharing in monozygotic twins.

Carrying unique molecular identifiers, the cDNA also gained a universal primer site through template switching. TCRdb re-analysed the 5' RACE reads in MiXCR, keeping a single row per CDR3 protein. The table lists 450,000 or so distinct CDR3 sequences, 14% of them singletons. The CDR3 has 17 residues. Germline lookup yields CDR1 SGHKS and CDR2 YYEKEE (reference sequence). V lost 0 bases to trimming and J lost 7 bases, with 22 bases between them. This sample also appeared in a second study, on yellow fever vaccine responses in identical twins.

This TCR was sampled from a woman aged 18-29 years in good health. Sequencing was done on a sample of CD4+ T cells sorted from blood. V is TRBV5-5 and J is TRBJ2-5, with D possibly matching TRBD1 (7 bases). The CDR3 loop reads CASSLALGGTASGTQYF. Written as DNA, the CDR3 is TGTGCCAGCAGCTTGGCATTAGGGGGGACAGCAAGCGGGACCCAGTACTTC.